The TCR beta chain under discussion was sequenced for a study of response to subunit inactivated influenza vaccine. The study, taken as a whole, reports: The authors put forward the suggestion that each seasonal influenza vaccination may bring in only a limited number of new T cells.

In TCRdb, the RT-PCR reads were re-called with MiXCR into one record per CDR3 protein. In the table there are about 700,000 distinct CDR3 sequences, around 15% of which are singletons. As to this clonotype: Its specificity is not known.

This CDR3 has 11 amino acids. V was shortened by 4 bases and J by 2 bases, with 5 bases between the two germline ends. Germline CDR1 and CDR2: SQVTM and ANQGSEA. The clonotype originates from a man between 45 and 60 years old who received an inactivated influenza vaccine. The chain employs TRBV29-1 and TRBJ1-2, with D hard to call. The specimen comprised PBMCs from blood, sampled approximately 15 days before vaccination. CDR3 nucleotides: TGCAGCGTTGTTGAGAACTATGGCTACACCTTC. Translating gives CSVVENYGYTF.